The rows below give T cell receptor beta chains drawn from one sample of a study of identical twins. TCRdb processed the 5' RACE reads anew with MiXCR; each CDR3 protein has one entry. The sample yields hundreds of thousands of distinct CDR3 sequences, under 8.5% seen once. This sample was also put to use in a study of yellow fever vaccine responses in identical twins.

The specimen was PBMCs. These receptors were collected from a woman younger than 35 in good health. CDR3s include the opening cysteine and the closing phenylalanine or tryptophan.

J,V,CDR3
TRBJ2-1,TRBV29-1,CSVLLSGISYNEQFF
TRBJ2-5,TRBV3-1,CASSQFGQDPYQETQYF
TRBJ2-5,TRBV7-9,CASSPRRTTLGETQYF
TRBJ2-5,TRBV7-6,CASSLTGAFQETQYF
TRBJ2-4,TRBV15,CATSSGTNNIQYF
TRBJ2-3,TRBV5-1,CASSPDYVADTQYF
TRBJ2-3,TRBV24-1,CATGSSTDTQYF
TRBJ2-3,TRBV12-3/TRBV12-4,CASSKPARGIGTQYF
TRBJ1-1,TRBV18,CASSATDMNTEAFF
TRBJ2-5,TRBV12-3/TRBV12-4,CASSGDRAWAQYF
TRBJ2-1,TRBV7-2,CASSTRLGLNNEQFF
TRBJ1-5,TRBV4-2,CASSQVPRSRWQPQHF
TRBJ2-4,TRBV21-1,CASQNTRRVAKNIQYF
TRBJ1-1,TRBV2,CASSEFYGKGEAFF
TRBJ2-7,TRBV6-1,CASSAGQGVYYEQYF
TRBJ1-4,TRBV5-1,CASSLDRHNEKLFF
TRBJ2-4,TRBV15,CATSREEGRVSKNIQYF
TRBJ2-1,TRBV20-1,CSADEGHGDEQFF
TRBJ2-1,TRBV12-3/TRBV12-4,CASSYGQGSKFF
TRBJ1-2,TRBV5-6,CASSLGQGGGYTF
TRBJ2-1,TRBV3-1,CASSQEGPGTGRDEQFF
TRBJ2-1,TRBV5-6,CASSLASGKQFF
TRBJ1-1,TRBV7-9,CASSLVGGAMEAFF
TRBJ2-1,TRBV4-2,CASSQEGQGTYNEQFF
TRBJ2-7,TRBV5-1,CASTSSGGYEQYF
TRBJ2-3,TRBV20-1,CSARASDTQYF
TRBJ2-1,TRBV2,CASRGTAIYNEQFF
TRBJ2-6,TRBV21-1,CASSLIAGDSGANVLTF
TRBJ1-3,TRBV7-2,CASSYDAAGGNTIYF
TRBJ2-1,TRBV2,CASSFLAGQTHEQFF
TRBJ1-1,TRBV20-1,CSAPQVMNTEAFF
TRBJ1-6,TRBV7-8,CASSLVGQDGSPLHF
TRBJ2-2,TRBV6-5,CASSYFSNTGELFF
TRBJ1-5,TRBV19,CASSRGQAANQPQHF
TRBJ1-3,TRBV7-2,CASSLAQYSGNTIYF
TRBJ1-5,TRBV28,CASRGGQGGQPQHF
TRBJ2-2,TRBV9,CASSVGGHETGELFF
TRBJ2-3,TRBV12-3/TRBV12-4,CASSPAGYTDTQYF
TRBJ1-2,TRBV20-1,CSARRGLALQYGYTF
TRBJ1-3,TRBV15,CATSSDRVTGNTIYF
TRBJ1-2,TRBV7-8,CASSYGGDGGYTF
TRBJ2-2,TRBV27,CASSPQAGAGFYTGELFF
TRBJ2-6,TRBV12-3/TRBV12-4,CATTRSSGANVLTF
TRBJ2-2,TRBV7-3,CASSVKGLAGVPGTGELFF
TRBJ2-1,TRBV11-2,CASTKINQGQGIWFF
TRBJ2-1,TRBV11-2,CASSPGTYSYNEQFF
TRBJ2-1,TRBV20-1,CSALSGGAPNEQFF
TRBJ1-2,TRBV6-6,CASRRGDNYGYTF
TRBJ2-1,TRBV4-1,CASSQALAGIYNEKFF
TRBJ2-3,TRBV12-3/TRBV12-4,CASTLDYLSTDTQYF
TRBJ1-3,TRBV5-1,CASSRDTSSGNTIYF
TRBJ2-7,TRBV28,CASSLRVTSGHEQYF
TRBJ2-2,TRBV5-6,CASSLGGPTGELFF
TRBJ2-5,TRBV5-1,CASSLSLAIQETQYF
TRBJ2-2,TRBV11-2,CASRPLAGANTGELFF
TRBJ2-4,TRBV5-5,CASSLGTGTLMNIQYF
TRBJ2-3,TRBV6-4,CASSDGPGITDTQYF
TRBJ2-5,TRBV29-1,CSVDGLTQETQYF
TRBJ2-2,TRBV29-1,CSVVGLAGGQTGELFF